This TCR beta chain was identified during a study of blood T cell repertoires in COVID-19. Some clones are missing from TCRdb's copy, which holds only in-frame ones; the method was immunoSEQ multiplex PCR. The sample has 200,000 or so clones, approximately 91% seen once. Concerning this clone itself: Other DNA sequences in the same sample also yield this CDR3.

Germline V gives CDR1 MNHEY, CDR2 SVGAGI. V was clipped by 0 bases and J by 6 bases, with 9 bases between them. The CDR3 sequence is 15 residues long. The chain uses TRBV6-5 and TRBJ1-6; D possibly corresponds to TRBD1 (5 bases). The receptor's source is a woman in her sixties or seventies with acute or convalescent COVID-19. The sequencing input was peripheral blood. As DNA, the CDR3 is TGTGCCAGCAGTTACTCGGGGGGTGGTAATTCACCCCTCCACTTT. It translates to CASSYSGGGNSPLHF.